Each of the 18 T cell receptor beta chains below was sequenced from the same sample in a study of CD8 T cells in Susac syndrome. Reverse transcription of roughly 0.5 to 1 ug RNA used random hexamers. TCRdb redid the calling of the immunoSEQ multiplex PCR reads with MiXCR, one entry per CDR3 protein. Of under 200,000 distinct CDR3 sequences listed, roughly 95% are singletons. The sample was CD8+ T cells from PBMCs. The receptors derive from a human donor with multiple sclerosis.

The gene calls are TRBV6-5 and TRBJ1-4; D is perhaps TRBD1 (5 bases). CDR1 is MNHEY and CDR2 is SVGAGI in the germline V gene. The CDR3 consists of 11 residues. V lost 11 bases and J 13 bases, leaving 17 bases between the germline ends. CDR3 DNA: TGTGCCCTGTACCGGGGGGTTGGACTGTTTTTT. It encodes CALYRGVGLFF.

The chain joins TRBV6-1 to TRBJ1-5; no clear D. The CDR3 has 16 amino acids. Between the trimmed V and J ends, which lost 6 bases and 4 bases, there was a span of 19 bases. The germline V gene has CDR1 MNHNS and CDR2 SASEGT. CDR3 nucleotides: TGTGCCAGCAGCTCACGACTAGATTGGAGTAATCAGCCCCAGCATTTT. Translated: CASSSRLDWSNQPQHF.

The CDR3 DNA follows: TGCAGTACCCAAAGGCGGGACAGGGATTCACCCCTCCACTTT. Translating gives CSTQRRDRDSPLHF. The V gene is TRBV29-1, the J gene TRBJ1-6, with 9 bases fitting TRBD1. Germline values: CDR1 SQVTM, CDR2 ANQGSEA. The CDR3 runs 14 residues. Based on the CDR3 plus reference TRBV29-1 and TRBJ1-6, the full variable domain is SAVISQKPSRDICQRGTSLTIQCQVDSQVTMMFWYRQQPGQSLTLIATANQGSEATYESGFVIDKFPISRPNLTFSTLTVSNMSPEDSSIYLCSTQRRDRDSPLHFGNGTRLTVT.

CDR3 nucleotide sequence: TGTGCCATCTCGACTAGCCTTGGGTACAATGAGCAGTTCTTC. Encoded protein: CAISTSLGYNEQFF. J is TRBJ2-1 and V is TRBV30, with 7 bases that match TRBD2. V gave up 8 bases and J gave up 4 bases; unmatched junction bases: 11. The CDR3 has 14 amino acids. Per germline, CDR1 GTSNPN and CDR2 SVGIG (reference sequence).

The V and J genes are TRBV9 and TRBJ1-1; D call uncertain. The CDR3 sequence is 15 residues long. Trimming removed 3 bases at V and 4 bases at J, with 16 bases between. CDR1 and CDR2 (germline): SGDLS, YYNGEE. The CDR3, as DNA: TGTGCCAGCAGCGCATCCCCGGGTTTGAGCACTGAAGCTTTCTTT. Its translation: CASSASPGLSTEAFF.

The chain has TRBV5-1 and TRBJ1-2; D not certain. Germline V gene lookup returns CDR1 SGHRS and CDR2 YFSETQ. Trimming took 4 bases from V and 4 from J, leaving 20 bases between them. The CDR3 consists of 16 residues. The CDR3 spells CASSNTQNHYIYGYTF. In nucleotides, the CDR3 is TGCGCCAGCAGCAATACGCAGAATCATTACATCTATGGCTACACCTTC.

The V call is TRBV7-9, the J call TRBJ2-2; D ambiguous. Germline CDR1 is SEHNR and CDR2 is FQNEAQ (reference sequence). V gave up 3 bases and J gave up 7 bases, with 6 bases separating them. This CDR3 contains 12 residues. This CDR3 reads CASSFGDGELFF. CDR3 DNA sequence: TGTGCCAGCAGCTTTGGCGACGGGGAGCTGTTTTTT.

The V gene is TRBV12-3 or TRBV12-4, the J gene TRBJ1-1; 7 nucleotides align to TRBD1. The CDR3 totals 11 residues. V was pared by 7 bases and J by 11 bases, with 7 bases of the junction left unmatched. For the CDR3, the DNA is TGTGCCAGCATTTTGACAGGGAAGGCTTTCTTT. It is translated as CASILTGKAFF.

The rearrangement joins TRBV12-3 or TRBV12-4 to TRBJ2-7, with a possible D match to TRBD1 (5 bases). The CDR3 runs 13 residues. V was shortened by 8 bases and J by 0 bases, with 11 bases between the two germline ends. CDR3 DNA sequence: TGTGCCAGCGGCCCCGGACACTCCTACGAGCAGTACTTC. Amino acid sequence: CASGPGHSYEQYF.

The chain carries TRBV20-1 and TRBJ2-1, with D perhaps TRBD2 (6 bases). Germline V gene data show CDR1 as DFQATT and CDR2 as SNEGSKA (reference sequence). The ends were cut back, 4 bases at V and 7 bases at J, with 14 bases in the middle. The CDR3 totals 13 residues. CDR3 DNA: TGCAGTGCTAACCTTCTGAGCGGGAATGAGCAGTTCTTC. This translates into CSANLLSGNEQFF.

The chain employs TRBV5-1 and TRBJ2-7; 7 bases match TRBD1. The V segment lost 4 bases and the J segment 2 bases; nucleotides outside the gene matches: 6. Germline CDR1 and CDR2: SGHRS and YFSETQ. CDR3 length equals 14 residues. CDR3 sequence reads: CASSMPGQPYEQYF. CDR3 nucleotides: TGCGCCAGCAGCATGCCGGGACAGCCCTACGAGCAGTACTTC.

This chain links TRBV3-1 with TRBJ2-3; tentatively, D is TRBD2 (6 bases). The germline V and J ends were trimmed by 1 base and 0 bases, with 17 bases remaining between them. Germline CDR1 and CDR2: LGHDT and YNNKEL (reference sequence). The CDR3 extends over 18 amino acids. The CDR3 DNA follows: TGTGCCAGCAGCCAAGGGCCGGTGGTAGCGGAGAGCACAGATACGCAGTATTTT. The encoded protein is CASSQGPVVAESTDTQYF.

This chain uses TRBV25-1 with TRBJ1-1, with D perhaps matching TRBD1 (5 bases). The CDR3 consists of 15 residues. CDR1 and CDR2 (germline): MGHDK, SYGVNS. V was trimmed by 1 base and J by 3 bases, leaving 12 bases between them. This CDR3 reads CASSEFTVGDTEAFF. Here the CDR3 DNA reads TGTGCCAGCAGTGAATTTACAGTGGGGGACACTGAAGCTTTCTTT.

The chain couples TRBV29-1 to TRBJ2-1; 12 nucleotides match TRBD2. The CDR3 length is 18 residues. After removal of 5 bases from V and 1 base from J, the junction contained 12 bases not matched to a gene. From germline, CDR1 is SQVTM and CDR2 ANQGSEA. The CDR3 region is CSVTGGLAGLLSYNEQFF. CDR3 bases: TGCAGCGTTACGGGGGGACTAGCGGGTTTGCTATCCTACAATGAGCAGTTCTTC.

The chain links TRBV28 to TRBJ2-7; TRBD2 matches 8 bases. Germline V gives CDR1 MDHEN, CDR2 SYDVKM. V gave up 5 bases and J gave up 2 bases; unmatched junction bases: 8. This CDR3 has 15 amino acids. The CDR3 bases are TGTGCCAGCAGTCCACTAGCGGTCCAACCCTACGAGCAGTACTTC. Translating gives CASSPLAVQPYEQYF.

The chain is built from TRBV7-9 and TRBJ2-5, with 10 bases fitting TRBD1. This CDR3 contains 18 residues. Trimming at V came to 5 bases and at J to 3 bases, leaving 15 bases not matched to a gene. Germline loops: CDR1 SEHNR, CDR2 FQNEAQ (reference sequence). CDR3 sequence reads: CASSPPKIRTGGEETQYF. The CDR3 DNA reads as TGTGCCAGCAGCCCACCCAAGATACGGACAGGGGGAGAAGAGACCCAGTACTTC. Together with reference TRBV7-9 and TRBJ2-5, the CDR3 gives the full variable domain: DTGVSQNPRHKITKRGQNVTFRCDPISEHNRLYWYRQTLGQGPEFLTYFQNEAQLEKSRLLSDRFSAERPKGSFSTLEIQRTEQGDSAMYLCASSPPKIRTGGEETQYFGPGTRLLVL.

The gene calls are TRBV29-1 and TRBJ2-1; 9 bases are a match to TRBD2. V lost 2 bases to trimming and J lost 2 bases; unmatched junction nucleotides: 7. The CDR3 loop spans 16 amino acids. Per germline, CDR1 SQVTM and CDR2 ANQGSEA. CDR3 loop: CSVEMGLAGTYNEQFF. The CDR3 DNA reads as TGCAGCGTTGAAATGGGTCTAGCGGGGACCTACAATGAGCAGTTCTTC.

In DNA, the CDR3 is TGCGCCAGCAGTCAAAGGTGGAACTTATTAGAAGAGACCCAGTACTTC. Translating gives CASSQRWNLLEETQYF. The J gene is TRBJ2-5, the V gene TRBV23-1; no firm D call. TRBV23-1 is an open reading frame whose function is uncertain. This CDR3 spans 16 amino acids. V was trimmed by 2 bases and J by 3 bases, leaving 16 bases between them.